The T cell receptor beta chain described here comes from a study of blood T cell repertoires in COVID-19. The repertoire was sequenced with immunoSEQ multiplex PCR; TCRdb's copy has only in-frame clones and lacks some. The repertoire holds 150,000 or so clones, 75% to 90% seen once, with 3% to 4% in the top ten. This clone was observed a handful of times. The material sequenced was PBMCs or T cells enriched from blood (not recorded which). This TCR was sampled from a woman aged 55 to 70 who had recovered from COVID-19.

CDR3 nucleotide sequence: TGCGCCAGCAGCCTTCGCTCACAGGGGGCTGGAAACACCATATATTTT. Its protein product is CASSLRSQGAGNTIYF. The rearrangement joins TRBV4-1 to TRBJ1-3, with 8 bases lining up with TRBD1. The germline CDR1 and CDR2 sequences are MGHRA and YSYEKL. Trimming at V came to 4 bases and at J to 2 bases, leaving 7 bases not matched to a gene. The CDR3 covers 16 residues.